Detailed here is one TCR beta chain. The data belong to a study of blood T cell repertoires in COVID-19. Study overall: Whether acute or convalescent, the COVID-19 samples came from the United States, Italy and Spain. Sources were T cells, B-cell-depleted T cells, or PBMCs; the material itself was cDNA or gDNA.

The assay was immunoSEQ multiplex PCR, and TCRdb's table has in-frame clones only and misses some. This table holds nearly 250,000 clones, roughly 79% found once. Sequences were obtained from peripheral blood. The source of this sequence is a woman older than 75 with acute or convalescent COVID-19.

The CDR3 DNA sequence: TGTGCCAGCATGGGACAGGGAACGAAAAACATTCAGTACTTC. This translates into CASMGQGTKNIQYF. The chain uses TRBV28 and TRBJ2-4; 9 nucleotides agree with TRBD1. V lost 7 bases to trimming and J lost 4 bases; unmatched junction nucleotides: 5. From germline, CDR1 is MDHEN and CDR2 SYDVKM. The CDR3 has 14 residues.